The 26 T cell receptor beta chains given below trace back to one sample, sequenced in a study of blood T cell repertoires in COVID-19. Clones were read by immunoSEQ multiplex PCR, and TCRdb kept only the in-frame ones, dropping some. This sample has about 260,000 clones, with 85% to 90% found just once. The sequenced sample consisted of peripheral blood. All receptors come from a woman aged 40 to 50 who had recovered from COVID-19.

This clone was picked up a small number of times. The chain couples TRBV5-1 to TRBJ1-1; a weak D match, TRBD1 (6 bases). Germline V gene sequence: CDR1 SGHRS, CDR2 YFSETQ. The V and J ends lost 0 bases and 3 bases respectively, with 15 bases between them. The CDR3 consists of 16 residues. The CDR3 DNA is TGCGCCAGCAGCTTGGTGGCCCAGGGGACGGACACTGAAGCTTTCTTT. Translation: CASSLVAQGTDTEAFF. Full variable domain (missing parts from reference TRBV5-1 and TRBJ1-1): KAGVTQTPRYLIKTRGQQVTLSCSPISGHRSVSWYQQTPGQGLQFLFEYFSETQRNKGNFPGRFSGRQFSNSRSEMNVSTLELGDSALYLCASSLVAQGTDTEAFFGQGTRLTVV.

The V call is TRBV19, the J call TRBJ2-2, with 8 bases matching TRBD1. CDR1 is LNHDA, CDR2 SQIVND, per germline (reference sequence). The CDR3 is 15 residues long. The V and J ends lost 5 bases and 2 bases, in that order; junction bases with no gene match: 4. CDR3 bases: TGTGCCAGTAGTGACAGGGGCTATAACACCGGGGAGCTGTTTTTT. Translation: CASSDRGYNTGELFF.

The rearrangement links TRBV4-1 to TRBJ1-2, with TRBD1 matching over 7 bases. Germline CDR1 MGHRA, CDR2 YSYEKL. V shed 1 base, J shed 1 base, and the junction held 12 bases outside the gene matches. This CDR3 has 18 amino acids. The CDR3 sequence: CASSQVPGQHQVNYGYTF. CDR3 sequence (DNA): TGCGCCAGCAGCCAAGTCCCGGGACAGCACCAAGTTAACTATGGCTACACCTTC.

The chain links TRBV30 to TRBJ2-3; TRBD1 is a possible D gene (6 bases). CDR3 length equals 13 residues. Germline V gene lookup returns CDR1 GTSNPN and CDR2 SVGIG (reference sequence). V shed 5 bases and J shed 4 bases, with 13 bases lying between them. In DNA form, the CDR3 reads TGTGCCTGGGGGGGCCCAGTTCCAGATACGCAGTATTTT. Protein: CAWGGPVPDTQYF.

This clone appeared once. Other nucleotide sequences from this sample produce the same CDR3. This sequence joins TRBV5-1 and TRBJ2-5; D gene unclear. The V gene's germline CDR1 is SGHRS and CDR2 YFSETQ. The germline V and J ends were trimmed by 0 bases and 2 bases, with 8 bases remaining between them. The CDR3 loop spans 14 amino acids. The CDR3 region is CASSLVSGQETQYF. Here the CDR3 DNA reads TGCGCCAGCAGCTTGGTATCGGGTCAAGAGACCCAGTACTTC.

This chain connects TRBV29-1 to TRBJ2-5; the match to TRBD2 covers 8 bases. CDR1 is SQVTM and CDR2 is ANQGSEA in the germline V gene. After removal of 3 bases from V and 5 bases from J, the junction contained 11 bases not matched to a gene. The CDR3 is made up of 15 amino acids. Here the CDR3 DNA reads TGCAGCGTTGACCAGAGACGGGGGGGAAGCGAGACCCAGTACTTC. Its translation: CSVDQRRGGSETQYF.

The chain links TRBV6-1 to TRBJ1-5; 7 bases fit TRBD1. The trim removed 5 bases at V and 1 base at J, leaving 5 bases unmatched. CDR3 length equals 15 residues. Germline V CDR1 and CDR2: MNHNS, SASEGT. The CDR3 coding sequence is TGTGCCAGCAGTTGGGACAGCGGAAGCAATCAGCCCCAGCATTTT. Translating gives CASSWDSGSNQPQHF.

V and J are TRBV7-2 and TRBJ2-5; 13 bases map to TRBD2. From germline, CDR1 is SGHTA and CDR2 FQGNSA. With 2 bases clipped from V and 8 bases from J, the junction kept 5 bases outside the gene matches. The CDR3 is 15 amino acids. The DNA of the CDR3 is TGTGCCAGCAGCTTATATGGGACTAGCGGGGTAACCCAGTACTTC. Residues: CASSLYGTSGVTQYF.

The rearrangement joins TRBV19 to TRBJ1-1; 9 nucleotides match TRBD1. Germline loops: CDR1 LNHDA, CDR2 SQIVND (reference sequence). Trimming removed 3 bases from V and 7 bases from J; junction bases left unmatched: 6. The CDR3 length is 14 residues. The CDR3 sequence is CASSILRDRDEAFF. For the CDR3, the DNA is TGTGCCAGTAGTATCCTCCGGGACAGGGATGAAGCTTTCTTT.

The chain uses TRBV2 and TRBJ2-5; 12 positions match TRBD2. Losses at the gene ends were 5 bases for V and 5 bases for J; bases not matched to a gene: 9. Germline V CDR1 and CDR2: SNHLY, FYNNEI. This CDR3 contains 16 residues. The chain's CDR3 is CASSPRASGGAETQYF. CDR3 DNA sequence: TGTGCCAGCAGTCCAAGGGCTAGCGGGGGGGCGGAGACCCAGTACTTC.

This chain joins TRBV6-6 and TRBJ1-2; the D gene is possibly TRBD1 (6 bases). V was shortened by 0 bases and J by 7 bases, with 18 bases between the two germline ends. This CDR3 has 16 residues. Germline CDR1 MNHNY, CDR2 SVGAGI (reference sequence). CDR3 sequence: CASSYSREGEASGYTF. In DNA form, the CDR3 reads TGTGCCAGCAGTTACTCAAGGGAGGGGGAAGCCAGTGGCTACACCTTC.

J is TRBJ1-1 and V is TRBV6-2 or TRBV6-3, with TRBD1 matching over 10 bases. J was trimmed by 3 bases and V by 6 bases; bases with no gene match: 4. Germline CDR1 reads MNHEY; CDR2 reads SVGEGT. There are 14 residues in the CDR3. CDR3 region: CASSGQGGYTEAFF. The DNA for the CDR3 is TGTGCCAGCAGCGGACAGGGGGGTTACACTGAAGCTTTCTTT.

This clone has just a few counts. This chain connects TRBV2 to TRBJ1-1; D not resolved. This CDR3 is built from 12 residues. From germline, CDR1 is SNHLY and CDR2 FYNNEI. The germline V and J ends were trimmed by 5 bases and 4 bases, with 8 bases remaining between them. The CDR3 DNA is TGTGCCAGCAGTCGGACTTCCACTGAAGCTTTCTTT. It is translated as CASSRTSTEAFF.

The gene calls are TRBV5-1 and TRBJ2-3; D possibly corresponds to TRBD1 (6 bases). The CDR3 has 16 amino acids. CDR1 and CDR2 (germline): SGHRS, YFSETQ. Trimming stripped 0 bases from V and 3 bases from J, with 14 bases between. The CDR3 spells CASSLDPGTTTDTQYF. The CDR3 coding sequence is TGCGCCAGCAGCTTGGACCCCGGGACAACTACAGATACGCAGTATTTT. Looking up the rest from reference TRBV5-1 and TRBJ2-3 gives the full variable domain: KAGVTQTPRYLIKTRGQQVTLSCSPISGHRSVSWYQQTPGQGLQFLFEYFSETQRNKGNFPGRFSGRQFSNSRSEMNVSTLELGDSALYLCASSLDPGTTTDTQYFGPGTRLTVL.

CDR3 coding DNA: TGTGCCAGCAGGAAAGGGGGGGCCAGCACCGGGGAGCTGTTTTTT. This gives the protein CASRKGGASTGELFF. The gene calls are TRBV9 and TRBJ2-2; possible D gene TRBD2, 7 bases. V shed 5 bases and J shed 4 bases, with 15 bases lying between them. Germline CDR1 is SGDLS and CDR2 is YYNGEE. The CDR3 runs to 15 residues.

This clone was counted a single time. The J gene is TRBJ2-2, the V gene TRBV12-5; 9 bases map to TRBD1. V lost 3 bases, J lost 6 bases, and 14 bases stayed unmatched. This CDR3 comprises 18 residues. The germline V gene has CDR1 LGHNT and CDR2 FRNRAP. The CDR3, as DNA: TGTGCTAGTGGTTTTTATGACAGGGGGATAGGTGGGGCCGGGGAGCTGTTTTTT. This codes for CASGFYDRGIGGAGELFF. Full variable domain (missing parts from reference TRBV12-5 and TRBJ2-2): DARVTQTPRHKVTEMGQEVTMRCQPILGHNTVFWYRQTMMQGLELLAYFRNRAPLDDSGMPKDRFSAEMPDATLATLKIQPSEPRDSAVYFCASGFYDRGIGGAGELFFGEGSRLTVL.

The V gene is TRBV24-1, the J gene TRBJ1-5; possibly TRBD1 for D (5 bases). V shed 0 bases and J shed 9 bases, with 8 bases lying between them. Germline values: CDR1 KGHDR, CDR2 SFDVKD. This CDR3 has 13 amino acids. For the CDR3, the DNA is TGTGCCACCAGTGATTTGAGGGGTCGGCCCCAGCATTTT. It encodes CATSDLRGRPQHF.

V and J are TRBV4-3 and TRBJ2-5, with TRBD1 identical over 7 bases. The CDR3 is 15 residues long. The J segment lost 8 bases and the V segment lost 4 bases, leaving 13 bases of the junction unmatched. The germline CDR1 and CDR2 sequences are LGHNA and YSLEER. CDR3 bases: TGCGCCAGCAGCCTCCAGGGGGAGCCAAGAGATACCCAGTACTTC. Its protein is CASSLQGEPRDTQYF.

This clone was counted between two and nine times. The genes are TRBV14 and TRBJ1-2; 8 bases map to TRBD1. Trimming at V came to 1 base and at J to 4 bases, leaving 5 bases not matched to a gene. The CDR3 totals 15 residues. Germline V gene data show CDR1 as SGHDN and CDR2 as FVKESK. The DNA of the CDR3 is TGTGCCAGCAGCCAAGTCTCAGGGGGCGGCTATGGCTACACCTTC. Translating gives CASSQVSGGGYGYTF.

The rearrangement uses TRBV6-5 and TRBJ1-2; D is undetermined. The germline V gene has CDR1 MNHEY and CDR2 SVGAGI. The V gene lost 6 bases and the J gene lost 4 bases, with 12 bases spanning the gap. This CDR3 is built from 13 residues. CDR3 sequence: CASRLGWAYGYTF. CDR3 nucleotide sequence: TGTGCCAGCAGGCTTGGGTGGGCCTATGGCTACACCTTC.

This chain joins TRBV7-7 and TRBJ2-7; 9 bases align to TRBD2. The germline gives CDR1 SSHAT, CDR2 FNYEAQ (reference sequence). Trimming took 4 bases from V and 6 from J; bases not matched to a gene: 7. This CDR3 is 14 amino acids long. The CDR3 is CASSSAGTSCEQYF. The CDR3 coding sequence is TGTGCCAGCAGCTCCGCCGGGACTAGCTGCGAGCAGTACTTC.

The chain uses TRBV30 and TRBJ1-5, with 7 bases lining up with TRBD1. The CDR3 has 14 amino acids. The V segment lost 2 bases and the J segment 3 bases; nucleotides outside the gene matches: 4. Germline CDR1 reads GTSNPN; CDR2 reads SVGIG (reference sequence). The CDR3 sequence is CAWSRDSYNQPQHF. The CDR3 nucleotides are TGTGCCTGGAGTAGGGACAGTTACAATCAGCCCCAGCATTTT.

V gene TRBV6-2 or TRBV6-3 combines with J gene TRBJ1-1, with D unresolved. Germline V gene data show CDR1 as MNHEY and CDR2 as SVGEGT. V was shortened by 4 bases and J by 2 bases, with 20 bases between the two germline ends. This CDR3 comprises 17 residues. CDR3 nucleotides: TGTGCCAGCAGTTCCCCCGGAGTGAGCTTGAGAAACACTGAAGCTTTCTTT. It encodes CASSSPGVSLRNTEAFF.

V gene TRBV30 combines with J gene TRBJ2-3, with 11 bases identical to TRBD1. Germline-derived CDR1 and CDR2 are GTSNPN and SVGIG (reference sequence). The CDR3 covers 15 residues. The CDR3 protein is CARRGTGGSTDTQYF. CDR3 nucleotide sequence: TGTGCGCGGAGGGGGACAGGGGGGAGCACAGATACGCAGTATTTT.

This chain joins TRBV6-6 and TRBJ1-5; tentative D call: TRBD1 (5 bases). This CDR3 has 14 residues. Germline V gene data show CDR1 as MNHNY and CDR2 as SVGAGI (reference sequence). V lost 5 bases to trimming and J lost 6 bases, with 14 bases between them. The CDR3 reads CASSPGEGSQPQHF. The CDR3 bases are TGTGCCAGCAGTCCCGGGGAGGGGAGTCAGCCCCAGCATTTT.

The J gene is TRBJ2-7, the V gene TRBV5-1, with 10 bases identical to TRBD2. The CDR3 is 19 residues long. Per germline, CDR1 SGHRS and CDR2 YFSETQ. The V segment lost 0 bases and the J segment 6 bases; nucleotides outside the gene matches: 18. CDR3 bases: TGCGCCAGCAGCTTGGAAGTCAGGCGGATAGCGGGGGGCCAGGTCGAGCAGTACTTC. Translated: CASSLEVRRIAGGQVEQYF.